Below are 20 T cell receptor beta chains sequenced from a single sample in a study of T cells in Graves' hyperthyroidism and ophthalmopathy. RNA transcripts were the template for amplifying TCR beta CDR3 regions. During a first-round RT-PCR of the TCR CDR3, the HTBI primer set was used. In TCRdb, the multiplex PCR reads were re-called with MiXCR into one record per CDR3 protein. The sample has over 250,000 distinct CDR3 sequences, less than 30% seen once. The sequenced sample consisted of blood. The receptors here all came from a man aged 35-49 years with Graves' hyperthyroidism that later progressed to Graves' ophthalmopathy.

This clonotype was seen ten or more times. The V call is TRBV5-1, the J call TRBJ1-5; TRBD1 aligns across 8 bases. This CDR3 is 15 amino acids long. Germline lookup yields CDR1 SGHRS and CDR2 YFSETQ. V gave up 0 bases and J gave up 7 bases; unmatched junction bases: 6. CDR3 sequence: CASSLAGGIGQPQHF. CDR3 nucleotide sequence: TGCGCCAGCAGCTTGGCAGGGGGCATCGGGCAGCCCCAGCATTTT.

This clonotype was detected ten times or more. The chain joins TRBV11-2 to TRBJ2-7; 8 positions agree with TRBD1. The trim removed 1 base at V and 4 bases at J, leaving 6 bases unmatched. CDR1 and CDR2 from the germline V gene are SGHAT and FQNNGV. This CDR3 spans 15 amino acids. The CDR3: CASSLVPGQVYEQYF. The CDR3 nucleotides read TGTGCCAGCAGCTTAGTTCCGGGACAGGTATACGAGCAGTACTTC.

V usage is TRBV6-4 and J usage is TRBJ2-2; TRBD2 matches 9 bases. Losses at the gene ends were 5 bases for V and 5 bases for J; bases not matched to a gene: 9. There are 16 residues in the CDR3. From germline, CDR1 is MRHNA and CDR2 SNTAGT. CDR3 DNA: TGTGCCAGCAGTCGACTAGCGGTTGCGGGAACCGGGGAGCTGTTTTTT. It encodes CASSRLAVAGTGELFF.

The chain is built from TRBV6-2 or TRBV6-3 and TRBJ2-5; tentatively, D is TRBD2 (5 bases). V lost 5 bases, J lost 2 bases, and 21 bases lay in between. The CDR3 is 17 amino acids. CDR1 is MNHEY and CDR2 is SVGEGT in the germline V gene. The CDR3 DNA follows: TGTGCCAGCAGTACTGCCCGGGGAGCGCGATCACAAGAGACCCAGTACTTC. Translation: CASSTARGARSQETQYF.

Ten or more counts support this clonotype. The chain recombines TRBV19 with TRBJ2-2; D gene ambiguous. Germline V CDR1 and CDR2: LNHDA, SQIVND (reference sequence). The CDR3 sequence is 18 residues long. With 1 base removed from V and 0 bases from J, the gap between germline ends came to 15 bases. CDR3 in amino acids: CASSIGSKIGTNTGELFF. Written as DNA, the CDR3 is TGTGCCAGTAGTATAGGGTCGAAAATAGGAACGAACACCGGGGAGCTGTTTTTT.

This clonotype was seen more than once but under ten times. The chain employs TRBV6-1 and TRBJ2-5; 11 bases map to TRBD2. V was clipped by 6 bases and J by 5 bases; unmatched bases: 2. The CDR3 has 13 residues. Looked up from germline, CDR1 is MNHNS and CDR2 is SASEGT. CDR3 loop: CASRLAGAETQYF. DNA of the CDR3: TGTGCCAGCAGACTAGCGGGAGCCGAGACCCAGTACTTC.

Notes on this clonotype: The junction does not match germline at one end; this may be a read error. The chain joins TRBV27 to TRBJ1-2; 7 nucleotides match TRBD1. The CDR3 runs 16 residues. In germline, CDR1 is MNHEY, CDR2 SMNVEV (reference sequence). CDR3 sequence: CASSLVPRWDRYGHTF. The DNA for the CDR3 is TGTGCCAGCAGTTTAGTTCCCCGGTGGGACAGATATGGCCACACCTTC.

V gene TRBV28 combines with J gene TRBJ2-7; 10 positions match TRBD2. V was pared by 2 bases and J by 5 bases, with 9 bases of the junction left unmatched. This CDR3 is 16 amino acids long. Looked up from germline, CDR1 is MDHEN and CDR2 is SYDVKM. In DNA form, the CDR3 reads TGTGCCAGCAGTTTAGATTCTAGCGGGAGCCTCCACGAGCAGTACTTC. Translation gives CASSLDSSGSLHEQYF.

V gene TRBV24-1 combines with J gene TRBJ2-2; 9 positions match TRBD1. The CDR3 totals 14 residues. J lost 1 base, V lost 10 bases, and 3 bases had no gene match. Germline assignment: CDR1 KGHDR and CDR2 SFDVKD. CDR3 region: CATRQGVNTGELFF. The CDR3 nucleotides are TGTGCCACGCGACAGGGGGTGAACACCGGGGAGCTGTTTTTT.

The chain joins TRBV13 to TRBJ2-7, with TRBD2 as a possible D gene (5 bases). Germline CDR1 is PRHDT and CDR2 is FYEKMQ (reference sequence). The ends were cut back, 3 bases at V and 5 bases at J, with 8 bases in the middle. The CDR3 has 12 amino acids. DNA for the CDR3: TGTGCCAGCAGCTTCCACGGGGACGAGCAGTACTTC. Translation: CASSFHGDEQYF.

This clonotype was counted ten times or more. The chain uses TRBV10-3 and TRBJ1-5, with 9 bases lining up with TRBD1. The CDR3 contains 14 residues. The V gene's germline CDR1 is ENHRY and CDR2 SYGVKD. Trimming cost V 6 bases and J 3 bases; bases outside gene matches: 3. This CDR3 is CAIRGDRDNQPQHF. CDR3 bases: TGTGCCATCAGGGGGGACAGGGACAATCAGCCCCAGCATTTT.

Ten or more counts support this clonotype. The V and J genes are TRBV19 and TRBJ2-5; 7 nucleotides align to TRBD1. The CDR3 is 13 residues long. V lost 8 bases to trimming and J lost 3 bases; unmatched junction nucleotides: 6. Germline CDR1 is LNHDA and CDR2 is SQIVND (reference sequence). The CDR3 region is CASSSTGKETQYF. CDR3 bases: TGTGCCAGTTCCTCGACAGGGAAAGAGACCCAGTACTTC.

The chain is built from TRBV30 and TRBJ1-2; D is undetermined. Germline CDR1 GTSNPN, CDR2 SVGIG (reference sequence). The CDR3 sequence is 12 residues long. Trimming pared 4 bases from V and 8 bases from J, leaving 14 bases between. CDR3 DNA: TGTGCCTGGACTCCCTCGAGGTGGGGCTACACCTTC. Residues: CAWTPSRWGYTF.

The rearrangement joins TRBV7-2 to TRBJ1-5; D unclear. The germline gives CDR1 SGHTA, CDR2 FQGNSA. The CDR3 sequence is 13 residues long. With 4 bases removed from V and 6 bases from J, the gap between germline ends came to 10 bases. CDR3 loop: CASSSQRSQPQHF. DNA for the CDR3: TGTGCCAGCAGCTCCCAAAGGAGTCAGCCCCAGCATTTT. The whole variable domain, filled in from reference TRBV7-2 and TRBJ1-5, reads GAGVSQSPSNKVTEKGKDVELRCDPISGHTALYWYRQSLGQGLEFLIYFQGNSAPDKSGLPSDRFSAERTGGSVSTLTIQRTQQEDSAVYLCASSSQRSQPQHFGDGTRLSIL.

This clonotype occurred many times. The rearrangement uses TRBV19 and TRBJ2-7; 8 positions match TRBD1. CDR3 length: 15 residues. CDR1 LNHDA and CDR2 SQIVND come from the germline V gene (reference sequence). V lost 1 base, J lost 4 bases, and 6 bases stayed unmatched. CDR3 nucleotides: TGTGCCAGTAGTATAGGGTCCAGGGGGCGGTACGAGCAGTACTTC. Its translation is CASSIGSRGRYEQYF.

This clonotype was observed once. CDR3 region: CASSAGTGGDEQYF. CDR3 nucleotide sequence: TGTGCCAGCAGCGCCGGGACAGGGGGCGACGAGCAGTACTTC. This sequence joins TRBV11-2 and TRBJ2-7, with TRBD1 matching 12 bases. V was clipped by 5 bases and J by 5 bases; unmatched bases: 4. Germline V lookup: CDR1 SGHAT, CDR2 FQNNGV. This CDR3 has 14 amino acids.

This clonotype was seen ten or more times. The chain is built from TRBV6-5 and TRBJ1-3; no clear D. V was clipped by 10 bases and J by 0 bases, with 4 bases between them. The CDR3 totals 11 residues. Germline V gene data show CDR1 as MNHEY and CDR2 as SVGAGI. The CDR3 sequence: CATGSGNTIYF. CDR3 sequence (DNA): TGTGCCACTGGCTCTGGAAACACCATATATTTT.

The sample holds many counts of this clonotype. The chain employs TRBV29-1 and TRBJ1-2, with D possibly TRBD1 on 5 matching bases. The CDR3 spans 11 residues. Per the germline V gene, CDR1 is SQVTM and CDR2 is ANQGSEA. Trimming left V 4 bases short and J 3 bases short, with 6 bases between. The CDR3 coding sequence is TGCAGCGTTGCCAGGGACTATGGCTACACCTTC. Translating gives CSVARDYGYTF.

This clonotype has at least ten counts. The genes are TRBV9 and TRBJ2-5; tentative D call: TRBD2 (5 bases). V lost 0 bases and J lost 1, with 10 bases in between. CDR3 length: 15 amino acids. Germline V gives CDR1 SGDLS, CDR2 YYNGEE. This CDR3 is CASSVAVGSQETQYF. Written as DNA, the CDR3 is TGTGCCAGCAGCGTAGCTGTGGGGAGCCAAGAGACCCAGTACTTC.

The CDR3: CASSTGQMNTEAFF. The CDR3 DNA reads TGTGCCAGCAGCACGGGCCAGATGAACACTGAAGCTTTCTTT. This sequence joins TRBV7-3 and TRBJ1-1; unclear D gene. Trimming stripped 5 bases from V and 0 bases from J, with 10 bases between. Germline CDR1 SGHTA, CDR2 FQGTGA. The CDR3 spans 14 residues.